Sequencing of this TCR beta chain was carried out in a study of breast tumors, draining lymph nodes, adjacent tissues. Study-wide results and limits: Data only fit, rather than demonstrated, lymph node origin of most tumor T cells. The data were judged consistent with most tumor T cells coming from lymph node and expanding in tumor.

Samples came from axillary lymph nodes draining the breast cancer. The CDR3 runs 12 residues. V dropped 4 bases and J dropped 4 bases, with 7 bases sitting between them. Germline-derived CDR1 and CDR2 are GTSNPN and SVGIG (reference sequence). With respect to this clonotype: Antigen: not known.

From the multiplex PCR reads, TCRdb called clonotypes with MiXCR, one entry per CDR3 protein. Of hundreds of thousands of distinct CDR3 sequences detected, 32% appear once; the ten largest clones hold over 1.1%. The specimen was axillary lymph node tissue. The genes are TRBV30 and TRBJ1-4; D gene unclear. The receptor comes from a female donor with breast cancer. Some clones in this sample may be carry-over from other donors' samples. CDR3 nucleotide sequence: TGTGCCTGGAATCCTGGTAATGAAAAACTGTTTTTT. Its protein product is CAWNPGNEKLFF.